The rows below give T cell receptor beta chains drawn from one sample of a study of blood T cell repertoires in COVID-19. Profiled with immunoSEQ multiplex PCR; TCRdb holds only in-frame clones, not every one. This sample carries a few hundred thousand clones, approximately 91% of them seen once, and the ten largest clones take 1.2%. Sequenced material: PBMCs or T cells enriched from blood (not recorded which). All receptors derive from a human donor in a cohort exposed to, infected with or recovered from COVID-19 (not recorded which). The donor label of this sample is uncertain. Both conserved end residues are part of each CDR3. Each record gives: D gene, V gene, clone size, J gene, CDR3 DNA, CDR3 protein. D genes are given only for firm matches. Clone size is stated in some rows and not others, as once, few, many or a class when expanded.

d_call: .
v_call: TRBV5-1
clone_size: .
j_call: TRBJ1-1
cdr3_nt: TGCGCCAGCAGCTTGGAGTCAGGGAGGTCGAACACTGAAGCTTTCTTT
cdr3_aa: CASSLESGRSNTEAFF

d_call: TRBD1
v_call: TRBV3-1/TRBV3-2
clone_size: few
j_call: TRBJ1-2
cdr3_nt: TGTGCCAGCAGCCAAGGGACAGGGGGGAGGTGGAACTATGGCTACACCTTC
cdr3_aa: CASSQGTGGRWNYGYTF

d_call: TRBD2
v_call: TRBV9
clone_size: .
j_call: TRBJ2-5
cdr3_nt: TGTGCCAGCAGCCCCCGGGCCAGCGGGGGGGCCTCAGAGACCCAGTACTTC
cdr3_aa: CASSPRASGGASETQYF

d_call: TRBD1
v_call: TRBV5-6
clone_size: once
j_call: TRBJ2-7
cdr3_nt: TGTGCCAGCAGCTGGGGGACAGGGGGCTTTGACTCCTACGAGCAGTACTTC
cdr3_aa: CASSWGTGGFDSYEQYF

d_call: .
v_call: TRBV18
clone_size: .
j_call: TRBJ2-2
cdr3_nt: TGTGCCAGCTCACCACTCCCTTCGAACACCGGGGAGCTGTTTTTT
cdr3_aa: CASSPLPSNTGELFF

d_call: TRBD2
v_call: TRBV15
clone_size: .
j_call: TRBJ2-1
cdr3_nt: TGTGCCACCAGCAGAGCCTGGACTGAAGGCGGGGGGAATGAGCAGTTCTTC
cdr3_aa: CATSRAWTEGGGNEQFF

d_call: .
v_call: TRBV18
clone_size: .
j_call: TRBJ1-2
cdr3_nt: TGTGCCAGCTCACCAGGGCAGGGTGGCTATGGCTACACCTTC
cdr3_aa: CASSPGQGGYGYTF

d_call: .
v_call: TRBV14
clone_size: few
j_call: TRBJ1-1
cdr3_nt: TGTGCCAGCAGCCAACAGATGAACACTGAAGCTTTCTTT
cdr3_aa: CASSQQMNTEAFF

d_call: TRBD1
v_call: TRBV13
clone_size: .
j_call: TRBJ2-3
cdr3_nt: TGTGCCAGCAGCTTAGTCCCAGGGGGTCATGATACGCAGTATTTT
cdr3_aa: CASSLVPGGHDTQYF

d_call: .
v_call: TRBV11-1
clone_size: .
j_call: TRBJ2-2
cdr3_nt: TGTGCCAGCAGGATCCAGGTCCCGAACACCGGGGAGCTGTTTTTT
cdr3_aa: CASRIQVPNTGELFF

d_call: .
v_call: TRBV5-1
clone_size: .
j_call: TRBJ1-2
cdr3_nt: TGCGCCAGCAACCCCGGGGGGGGTGCCAACTATGGCTACACCTTC
cdr3_aa: CASNPGGGANYGYTF

d_call: .
v_call: TRBV6-5
clone_size: .
j_call: TRBJ2-1
cdr3_nt: TGTGCCACTATGGGGGGGCTCGACAATGAGCAGTTCTTC
cdr3_aa: CATMGGLDNEQFF

d_call: .
v_call: TRBV7-9
clone_size: .
j_call: TRBJ1-1
cdr3_nt: TGTGCCAGCAGCTTAGAGGGGAGGACGTCTGGAGCTTTCTTT
cdr3_aa: CASSLEGRTSGAFF

d_call: .
v_call: TRBV21-1
clone_size: .
j_call: TRBJ1-3
cdr3_nt: TGTGCCAGCGGCAGGGCAGGGCCTGGAAACACCATATATTTT
cdr3_aa: CASGRAGPGNTIYF

d_call: TRBD1
v_call: TRBV5-5
clone_size: .
j_call: TRBJ1-2
cdr3_nt: TGTGCCAGCAGCACTTGGGACAGGGGGCGCCCCTATGGCTACACCTTC
cdr3_aa: CASSTWDRGRPYGYTF

d_call: .
v_call: TRBV7-9
clone_size: once
j_call: TRBJ1-3
cdr3_nt: TGTGCCAGCAGCCTCCAACAGGGACGGACTGGAAACACCATATATTTT
cdr3_aa: CASSLQQGRTGNTIYF

d_call: TRBD1
v_call: TRBV5-6
clone_size: .
j_call: TRBJ2-7
cdr3_nt: TGTGCCAGCAGCTTGAGAGGGACAGGGGTCCACGAGCAGTACTTC
cdr3_aa: CASSLRGTGVHEQYF

d_call: TRBD1
v_call: TRBV7-9
clone_size: .
j_call: TRBJ1-4
cdr3_nt: TGTGCCAGCAGCTCTGACAGGGGTCGGACTGAAAAACTGTTTTTT
cdr3_aa: CASSSDRGRTEKLFF

d_call: TRBD1
v_call: TRBV10-3
clone_size: .
j_call: TRBJ1-1
cdr3_nt: TGTGCCATCAGTTTCGACAGGGACACTGAAGCTTTCTTT
cdr3_aa: CAISFDRDTEAFF

d_call: TRBD2
v_call: TRBV6-5
clone_size: .
j_call: TRBJ2-7
cdr3_nt: TGTGCCACACCGGGAGGGGTCCCCTACGAGCAGTACTTC
cdr3_aa: CATPGGVPYEQYF

d_call: TRBD1
v_call: TRBV9
clone_size: once
j_call: TRBJ1-2
cdr3_nt: TGTGCCAGCACCTCGTCCGGACAGGGGATTAGGGGCTACACCTTC
cdr3_aa: CASTSSGQGIRGYTF

d_call: .
v_call: TRBV24-1
clone_size: .
j_call: TRBJ1-2
cdr3_nt: TGTGCCACCAGTGCCGACAGCAACTATGGCTACACCTTC
cdr3_aa: CATSADSNYGYTF

d_call: .
v_call: TRBV5-4
clone_size: few
j_call: TRBJ2-6
cdr3_nt: TGTGCCAGCAGCTTGGCGGTTGGTGGGGCCAACGTCCTGACTTTC
cdr3_aa: CASSLAVGGANVLTF

d_call: TRBD1
v_call: TRBV12-5
clone_size: .
j_call: TRBJ1-6
cdr3_nt: TGTGCTAGTGGTTTGCAGGGGGCCAATTCACCCCTCCACTTT
cdr3_aa: CASGLQGANSPLHF

d_call: .
v_call: TRBV30
clone_size: .
j_call: TRBJ1-1
cdr3_nt: TGTGCCACGGGAAGCGTGGCTGAAGCTTTCTTT
cdr3_aa: CATGSVAEAFF

d_call: TRBD1
v_call: TRBV30
clone_size: .
j_call: TRBJ2-4
cdr3_nt: TGTGCCTGGAGTCCACCAGGACAGGCTAAGGACATTCAGTACTTC
cdr3_aa: CAWSPPGQAKDIQYF

d_call: .
v_call: TRBV3-1/TRBV3-2
clone_size: .
j_call: TRBJ1-2
cdr3_nt: TGTGCCAGCAGCCAAGGTAGCGCCTATGGCTACACCTTC
cdr3_aa: CASSQGSAYGYTF

d_call: .
v_call: TRBV7-3
clone_size: .
j_call: TRBJ2-7
cdr3_nt: TGTGCCAGCAGCTTAGTGGGAGGAATTGACGAGCAGTACTTC
cdr3_aa: CASSLVGGIDEQYF

d_call: TRBD2
v_call: TRBV7-2
clone_size: .
j_call: TRBJ2-2
cdr3_nt: TGTGCCAGCAGAATAGCGGGGGTAACCGGGGAGCTGTTTTTT
cdr3_aa: CASRIAGVTGELFF

d_call: TRBD1
v_call: TRBV6-5
clone_size: .
j_call: TRBJ1-6
cdr3_nt: TGTGCCAGCACGCAGGGGGGTTCACCCCTCCACTTT
cdr3_aa: CASTQGGSPLHF

d_call: TRBD1
v_call: TRBV5-4
clone_size: .
j_call: TRBJ1-2
cdr3_nt: TGTGCCAGCAGATTCACAGGGGCAAGGGCTAACTATGGCTACACCTTC
cdr3_aa: CASRFTGARANYGYTF

d_call: .
v_call: TRBV5-4
clone_size: .
j_call: TRBJ1-1
cdr3_nt: TGTGCCAGCAGCCCGGAGGGGATCTCTGAAGCTTTCTTT
cdr3_aa: CASSPEGISEAFF

d_call: .
v_call: TRBV21-1
clone_size: .
j_call: TRBJ2-7
cdr3_nt: TGTGCCAGCAGCACTCTCGGCCAGGGTGCTAACGAGCAGTACTTC
cdr3_aa: CASSTLGQGANEQYF

d_call: TRBD2
v_call: TRBV7-2
clone_size: .
j_call: TRBJ2-1
cdr3_nt: TGTGCCAGCAGCCCTGGGACTAGCGGGGGCAATGAGCAGTTCTTC
cdr3_aa: CASSPGTSGGNEQFF

d_call: TRBD1
v_call: TRBV5-1
clone_size: .
j_call: TRBJ2-3
cdr3_nt: TGCGCCAGCAGCCGTCGACAGGGTGGCCACACAGATACGCAGTATTTT
cdr3_aa: CASSRRQGGHTDTQYF

d_call: .
v_call: TRBV5-7
clone_size: once
j_call: TRBJ1-5
cdr3_nt: TGTGCCAGCAGCTTTCAACCCGGGGAGGGGTGGGATCAGCCCCAGCATTTT
cdr3_aa: CASSFQPGEGWDQPQHF

d_call: TRBD1
v_call: TRBV6-2/TRBV6-3
clone_size: .
j_call: TRBJ1-1
cdr3_nt: TGTGCCAGCAGTTCTCGCGGACAGGGTAGAATTGTGAACACTGAAGCTTTCTTT
cdr3_aa: CASSSRGQGRIVNTEAFF

d_call: .
v_call: TRBV19
clone_size: .
j_call: TRBJ1-1
cdr3_nt: TGTGCCAGTAGATTAACTACTGAAGCTTTCTTT
cdr3_aa: CASRLTTEAFF

d_call: TRBD1
v_call: TRBV30
clone_size: once
j_call: TRBJ1-3
cdr3_nt: TGTGCCTGGAGTGACCACAGGGGCCTTGGAAACACCATATATTTT
cdr3_aa: CAWSDHRGLGNTIYF

d_call: TRBD2
v_call: TRBV3-1/TRBV3-2
clone_size: .
j_call: TRBJ2-5
cdr3_nt: TGTGCCAGCAGCCTACTAGCGGGGGGAGTGGAGACCCAGTACTTC
cdr3_aa: CASSLLAGGVETQYF

d_call: .
v_call: TRBV9
clone_size: .
j_call: TRBJ1-1
cdr3_nt: TGTGCCAGCAGCGTGACCTCGGCGGGGTTCCATAAAGCTTTCTTT
cdr3_aa: CASSVTSAGFHKAFF

d_call: .
v_call: TRBV2
clone_size: .
j_call: TRBJ1-2
cdr3_nt: TGTGCCAGCAGGGAGGGCGTAGAGGGCTACACCTTC
cdr3_aa: CASREGVEGYTF

d_call: TRBD1
v_call: TRBV6-5
clone_size: .
j_call: TRBJ1-2
cdr3_nt: TGTGCCAGCGGGACAGGGGACTATGGCTACACCTTC
cdr3_aa: CASGTGDYGYTF

d_call: .
v_call: TRBV19
clone_size: .
j_call: TRBJ1-4
cdr3_nt: TGTGCCAGTAGTCCGCAACCAGGGACTAATGAAAAACTGTTTTTT
cdr3_aa: CASSPQPGTNEKLFF

d_call: TRBD2
v_call: TRBV5-1
clone_size: .
j_call: TRBJ2-2
cdr3_nt: TGCGCCAGCAGCTCGGGACTAGCCGGGGAGCTGTTTTTT
cdr3_aa: CASSSGLAGELFF

d_call: TRBD1
v_call: TRBV4-1
clone_size: .
j_call: TRBJ2-7
cdr3_nt: TGCGCCAGCAGCCAAGATAACGGGGACAGCCGTCACGAGCAGTACTTC
cdr3_aa: CASSQDNGDSRHEQYF

d_call: TRBD1
v_call: TRBV7-2
clone_size: .
j_call: TRBJ2-2
cdr3_nt: TGTGCCAGCAGCTCCGGGACAGGGGGACGAAGTTGGCGCACCGGGGAGCTGTTTTTT
cdr3_aa: CASSSGTGGRSWRTGELFF

d_call: TRBD1
v_call: TRBV4-3
clone_size: once
j_call: TRBJ1-6
cdr3_nt: TGCGCCAGCAGCCTGGGACAGCTTAATTCACCCCTCCACTTT
cdr3_aa: CASSLGQLNSPLHF

d_call: TRBD1
v_call: TRBV7-2
clone_size: once
j_call: TRBJ1-4
cdr3_nt: TGTGCCAGCAGCTTAGAACCCCCGGGACAGGGGAATGAAAAACTGTTTTTT
cdr3_aa: CASSLEPPGQGNEKLFF

d_call: .
v_call: TRBV5-5
clone_size: few
j_call: TRBJ2-7
cdr3_nt: TGTGCCAGCACTCCGGCCACAGGCGTCTCCTACGAGCAGTACTTC
cdr3_aa: CASTPATGVSYEQYF

d_call: .
v_call: TRBV2
clone_size: .
j_call: TRBJ2-1
cdr3_nt: TGTGCCAGCAGTGGACTAGGGAACAATGAGCAGTTCTTC
cdr3_aa: CASSGLGNNEQFF

d_call: .
v_call: TRBV7-9
clone_size: .
j_call: TRBJ1-2
cdr3_nt: TGTGCCAGCAGCTTGGGCAGTTCCTGGGGCTACACCTTC
cdr3_aa: CASSLGSSWGYTF

d_call: .
v_call: TRBV9
clone_size: .
j_call: TRBJ1-2
cdr3_nt: TGTGCCAGCAGCGGGTTAGGTCAGGGTTTGGACTATGGCTACACCTTC
cdr3_aa: CASSGLGQGLDYGYTF

d_call: TRBD2
v_call: TRBV4-2
clone_size: once
j_call: TRBJ2-5
cdr3_nt: TGTGCCAGCAGCCAAGAGATGGGACTAGCGGGGGGGGAGACCCAGTACTTC
cdr3_aa: CASSQEMGLAGGETQYF

d_call: .
v_call: TRBV19
clone_size: .
j_call: TRBJ1-1
cdr3_nt: TGTGCCAGTAGAAGGACGGGAGACACTGAAGCTTTCTTT
cdr3_aa: CASRRTGDTEAFF